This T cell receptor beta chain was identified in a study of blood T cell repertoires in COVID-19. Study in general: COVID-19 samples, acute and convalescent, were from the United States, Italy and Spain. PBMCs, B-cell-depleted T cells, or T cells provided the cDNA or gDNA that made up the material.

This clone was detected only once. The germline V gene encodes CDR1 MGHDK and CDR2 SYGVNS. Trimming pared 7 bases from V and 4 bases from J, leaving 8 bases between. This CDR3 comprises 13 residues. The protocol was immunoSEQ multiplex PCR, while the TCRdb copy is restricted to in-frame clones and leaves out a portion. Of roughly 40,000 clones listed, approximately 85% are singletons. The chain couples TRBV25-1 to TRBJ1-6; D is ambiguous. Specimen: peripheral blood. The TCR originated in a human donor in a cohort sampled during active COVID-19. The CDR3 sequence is CASTRDYNSPLHF. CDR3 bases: TGTGCCAGCACACGAGATTATAATTCACCCCTCCACTTT.